The clone carrying this T cell receptor beta chain was picked up a small number of times. Germline-derived CDR1 and CDR2 are SGHDT and YYEEEE. The CDR3 spans 17 residues. V lost 4 bases and J 0 bases, leaving 14 bases between the germline ends. From RNA transcripts, TCR beta CDR3 regions were amplified. The primer set for the first-round RT-PCR of the TCR CDR3 was HTBI. MiXCR, applied by TCRdb to the multiplex PCR reads, yields one record per CDR3 protein. The table shows around 300,000 distinct CDR3 sequences, with roughly 14% occurring only once. This sample was taken from a study of T cells in Graves' hyperthyroidism and ophthalmopathy.

The specimen sequenced was blood. The chain has TRBV5-6 and TRBJ2-6, with a weak D call TRBD1 (5 bases). This clonotype originated in a woman in her twenties or thirties with Graves' hyperthyroidism that later progressed to Graves' ophthalmopathy. DNA for the CDR3: TGTGCCAGCAGCCTTACAGGACCCCACTCTGGGGCCAACGTCCTGACTTTC. Translating it yields CASSLTGPHSGANVLTF. Variable domain in full (rest from reference TRBV5-6 and TRBJ2-6): DAGVTQSPTHLIKTRGQQVTLRCSPKSGHDTVSWYQQALGQGPQFIFQYYEEEERQRGNFPDRFSGHQFPNYSSELNVNALLLGDSALYLCASSLTGPHSGANVLTFGAGSRLTVL.